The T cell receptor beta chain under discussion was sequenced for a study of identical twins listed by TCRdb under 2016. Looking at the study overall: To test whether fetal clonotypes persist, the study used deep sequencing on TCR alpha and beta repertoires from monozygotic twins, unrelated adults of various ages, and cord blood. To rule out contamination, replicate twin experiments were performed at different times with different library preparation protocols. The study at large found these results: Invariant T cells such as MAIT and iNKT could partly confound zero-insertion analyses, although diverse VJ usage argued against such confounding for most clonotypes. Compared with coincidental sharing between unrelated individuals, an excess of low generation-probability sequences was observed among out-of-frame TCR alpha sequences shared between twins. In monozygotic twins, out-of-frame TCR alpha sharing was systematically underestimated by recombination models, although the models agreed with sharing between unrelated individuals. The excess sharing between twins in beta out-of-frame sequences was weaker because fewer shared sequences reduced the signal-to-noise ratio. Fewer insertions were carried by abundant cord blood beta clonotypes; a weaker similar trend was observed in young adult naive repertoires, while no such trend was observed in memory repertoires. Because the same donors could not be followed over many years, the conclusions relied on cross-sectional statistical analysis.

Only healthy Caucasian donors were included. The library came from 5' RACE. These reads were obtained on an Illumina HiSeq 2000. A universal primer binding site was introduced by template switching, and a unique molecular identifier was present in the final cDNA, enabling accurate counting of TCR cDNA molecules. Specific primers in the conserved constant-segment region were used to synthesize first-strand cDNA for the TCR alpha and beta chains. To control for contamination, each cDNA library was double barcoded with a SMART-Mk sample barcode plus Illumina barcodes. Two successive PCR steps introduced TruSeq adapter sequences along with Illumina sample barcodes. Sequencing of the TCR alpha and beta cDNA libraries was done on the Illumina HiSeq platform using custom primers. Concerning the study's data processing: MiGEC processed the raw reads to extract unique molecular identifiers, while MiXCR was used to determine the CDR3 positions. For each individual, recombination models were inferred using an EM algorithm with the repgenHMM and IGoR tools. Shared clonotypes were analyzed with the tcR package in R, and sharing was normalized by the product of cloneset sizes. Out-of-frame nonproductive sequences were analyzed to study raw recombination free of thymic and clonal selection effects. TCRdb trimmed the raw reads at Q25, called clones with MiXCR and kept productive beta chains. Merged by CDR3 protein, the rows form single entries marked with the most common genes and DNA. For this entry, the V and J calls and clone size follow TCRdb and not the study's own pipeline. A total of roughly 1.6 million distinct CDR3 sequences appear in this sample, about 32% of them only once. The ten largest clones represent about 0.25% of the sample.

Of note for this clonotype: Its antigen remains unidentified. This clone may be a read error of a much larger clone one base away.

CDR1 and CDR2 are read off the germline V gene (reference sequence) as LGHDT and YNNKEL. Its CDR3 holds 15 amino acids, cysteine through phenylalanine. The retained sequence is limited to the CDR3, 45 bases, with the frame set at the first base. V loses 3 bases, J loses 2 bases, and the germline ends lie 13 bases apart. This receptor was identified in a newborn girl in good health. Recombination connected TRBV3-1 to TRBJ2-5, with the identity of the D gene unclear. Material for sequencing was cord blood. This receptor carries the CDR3 CASSQRREVQETQYF. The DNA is TGTGCCAGCAGCCAGCGGAGAGAAGTACAAGAGACCCAGTACTTC.